This is a list of T cell receptor beta chains from one sample in a study of identical twins. TCRdb itself ran the 5' RACE reads through MiXCR, one entry per CDR3 protein. In the table there are some 590,000 distinct CDR3 sequences, roughly 9.9% of which are singletons. This sample also belongs to another study, concerning yellow fever vaccine responses in identical twins.

The sequencing sample was made of PBMCs. Receptors originate from a woman under 30 in good health. The CDR3 runs from the conserved cysteine through the conserved F or W. D genes are given only for firm matches. Clone size is shown for a subset of rows, as once, few, many or a class of expanded clone.

d_call: NA; v_call: TRBV18; clone_size: many; j_call: TRBJ1-1; cdr3_aa: CASSGIGVNTEAFF; cdr3_nt: TGTGCCAGCTCAGGGATAGGGGTTAACACTGAAGCTTTCTTT
d_call: NA; v_call: TRBV7-9; clone_size: many; j_call: TRBJ2-7; cdr3_aa: CASSFNWGDYEQYF; cdr3_nt: TGTGCCAGCAGCTTTAACTGGGGGGACTACGAGCAGTACTTC
d_call: NA; v_call: TRBV2; clone_size: NA; j_call: TRBJ2-3; cdr3_aa: CASSDSNTDTQYF; cdr3_nt: TGTGCCAGCAGTGATTCTAACACAGATACGCAGTATTTT
d_call: NA; v_call: TRBV18; clone_size: NA; j_call: TRBJ1-5; cdr3_aa: CASSPMGGGNQPQHF; cdr3_nt: TGTGCCAGCTCACCAATGGGTGGTGGCAATCAGCCCCAGCATTTT
d_call: NA; v_call: TRBV12-3/TRBV12-4; clone_size: NA; j_call: TRBJ1-6; cdr3_aa: CASSLLSPNSPLHF; cdr3_nt: TGTGCCAGCAGTTTGCTCTCCCCTAATTCACCCCTCCACTTT
d_call: NA; v_call: TRBV7-6; clone_size: NA; j_call: TRBJ2-3; cdr3_aa: CASSKRGGGVTDTQYF; cdr3_nt: TGTGCCAGCAGCAAAAGGGGCGGCGGGGTCACAGATACGCAGTATTTT
d_call: TRBD2; v_call: TRBV7-9; clone_size: NA; j_call: TRBJ2-3; cdr3_aa: CASSFTTSPGADTQYF; cdr3_nt: TGTGCCAGCAGCTTCACGACTAGCCCGGGAGCGGATACGCAGTATTTT
d_call: NA; v_call: TRBV18; clone_size: NA; j_call: TRBJ2-7; cdr3_aa: CASSPDVKSSYEQYF; cdr3_nt: TGTGCCAGCTCACCCGATGTGAAGAGCTCCTACGAGCAGTACTTC
d_call: NA; v_call: TRBV6-2/TRBV6-3; clone_size: few; j_call: TRBJ1-5; cdr3_aa: CASSLGGRPSNQPQHF; cdr3_nt: TGTGCCAGCAGTTTGGGGGGCCGCCCTAGCAATCAGCCCCAGCATTTT
d_call: TRBD1; v_call: TRBV19; clone_size: many; j_call: TRBJ2-1; cdr3_aa: CASSFNPADRGAYNEQFF; cdr3_nt: TGTGCCAGTAGTTTCAACCCAGCCGACAGGGGTGCCTACAATGAGCAGTTCTTC
d_call: NA; v_call: TRBV3-1; clone_size: many; j_call: TRBJ1-5; cdr3_aa: CASSQGVEGNQPQHF; cdr3_nt: TGTGCCAGCAGCCAAGGGGTGGAGGGCAATCAGCCCCAGCATTTT
d_call: TRBD2; v_call: TRBV5-1; clone_size: many; j_call: TRBJ2-7; cdr3_aa: CASSLGLGTSVYEQYF; cdr3_nt: TGCGCCAGCAGCTTAGGCCTTGGGACTAGCGTCTACGAGCAGTACTTC
d_call: TRBD2; v_call: TRBV7-2; clone_size: many; j_call: TRBJ2-1; cdr3_aa: CASSPRGNFGNEQFF; cdr3_nt: TGTGCCAGCAGCCCGCGGGGGAACTTTGGCAATGAGCAGTTCTTC
d_call: TRBD2; v_call: TRBV10-3; clone_size: few; j_call: TRBJ2-5; cdr3_aa: CAISESAGLAGQETQYF; cdr3_nt: TGTGCCATCAGTGAGTCGGCCGGACTAGCGGGGCAAGAGACCCAGTACTTC
d_call: NA; v_call: TRBV18; clone_size: few; j_call: TRBJ2-5; cdr3_aa: CASSPRASEETQYF; cdr3_nt: TGTGCCAGCTCACCAAGGGCTAGCGAAGAGACCCAGTACTTC
d_call: TRBD2; v_call: TRBV7-9; clone_size: many; j_call: TRBJ2-7; cdr3_aa: CASSPGGGWEQYF; cdr3_nt: TGTGCCAGCAGCCCCGGGGGGGGTTGGGAGCAGTACTTC
d_call: TRBD2; v_call: TRBV7-2; clone_size: few; j_call: TRBJ2-7; cdr3_aa: CASSLAAEDQTSGSDEQYF; cdr3_nt: TGTGCCAGCAGCTTAGCGGCCGAAGACCAGACTAGCGGGAGTGACGAGCAGTACTTC
d_call: NA; v_call: TRBV29-1; clone_size: many; j_call: TRBJ1-4; cdr3_aa: CSVGQHNEKLFF; cdr3_nt: TGCAGCGTTGGACAGCACAATGAAAAACTGTTTTTT
d_call: NA; v_call: TRBV20-1; clone_size: few; j_call: TRBJ1-6; cdr3_aa: CSAENSPLHF; cdr3_nt: TGCAGTGCTGAGAATTCACCCCTCCACTTT
d_call: TRBD1; v_call: TRBV7-2; clone_size: many; j_call: TRBJ1-1; cdr3_aa: CASRRGQGIRTNTEAFF; cdr3_nt: TGTGCCAGCAGAAGGGGACAGGGAATAAGGACGAACACTGAAGCTTTCTTT
d_call: TRBD2; v_call: TRBV20-1; clone_size: NA; j_call: TRBJ2-3; cdr3_aa: CCAAGMTSGRADTQYF; cdr3_nt: TGCTGTGCCGCCGGGATGACTAGCGGGAGGGCGGATACGCAGTATTTT
d_call: TRBD1; v_call: TRBV20-1; clone_size: few; j_call: TRBJ2-7; cdr3_aa: CSAGSRDRKSYEQYF; cdr3_nt: TGCAGTGCAGGAAGCCGGGACAGAAAGTCCTACGAGCAGTACTTC
d_call: NA; v_call: TRBV5-1; clone_size: few; j_call: TRBJ1-5; cdr3_aa: CASSLVSDTQHF; cdr3_nt: TGCGCCAGCAGCTTGGTTTCAGATACGCAGCATTTT
d_call: TRBD1; v_call: TRBV11-2; clone_size: few; j_call: TRBJ2-1; cdr3_aa: CASSLEGLGQGGNEQFF; cdr3_nt: TGTGCCAGCAGCTTAGAAGGGTTAGGACAGGGAGGCAATGAGCAGTTCTTC
d_call: NA; v_call: TRBV11-2; clone_size: many; j_call: TRBJ2-3; cdr3_aa: CASSRRGASTDTQYF; cdr3_nt: TGTGCCAGCAGCCGTCGCGGGGCCAGCACAGATACGCAGTATTTT
d_call: TRBD1; v_call: TRBV7-2; clone_size: many; j_call: TRBJ1-1; cdr3_aa: CASNPRQGGYTEAFF; cdr3_nt: TGTGCCAGCAACCCACGACAGGGGGGGTACACTGAAGCTTTCTTT
d_call: NA; v_call: TRBV6-2/TRBV6-3; clone_size: few; j_call: TRBJ2-1; cdr3_aa: CASSYGAVYNEQFF; cdr3_nt: TGTGCCAGCAGTTACGGCGCGGTCTACAATGAGCAGTTCTTC
d_call: NA; v_call: TRBV7-3; clone_size: many; j_call: TRBJ2-1; cdr3_aa: CASSLPGPGISYNEQFF; cdr3_nt: TGTGCCAGCAGCCTCCCGGGACCGGGGATTTCCTACAATGAGCAGTTCTTC
d_call: TRBD1; v_call: TRBV7-8; clone_size: NA; j_call: TRBJ2-7; cdr3_aa: CASSLASQGTNEQYF; cdr3_nt: TGTGCCAGCAGCTTAGCCTCACAGGGGACCAACGAGCAGTACTTC
d_call: NA; v_call: TRBV6-6; clone_size: NA; j_call: TRBJ2-1; cdr3_aa: CASTPYWDYNEQFF; cdr3_nt: TGTGCCAGCACCCCTTACTGGGACTACAATGAGCAGTTCTTC
d_call: NA; v_call: TRBV10-2; clone_size: many; j_call: TRBJ2-7; cdr3_aa: CASSGPGGSYEQYF; cdr3_nt: TGCGCCAGCAGTGGGCCCGGCGGATCCTACGAGCAGTACTTC
d_call: NA; v_call: TRBV12-3/TRBV12-4; clone_size: many; j_call: TRBJ1-1; cdr3_aa: CASSPDGPDTEAFF; cdr3_nt: TGTGCCAGCAGCCCCGACGGTCCCGACACTGAAGCTTTCTTT
d_call: NA; v_call: TRBV7-6; clone_size: many; j_call: TRBJ1-6; cdr3_aa: CASSLLPGQSSYNSPLHF; cdr3_nt: TGTGCCAGCAGCTTACTCCCCGGCCAGAGCTCCTATAATTCACCCCTCCACTTT